This T cell receptor beta chain was found in a study of T-cell reconstitution after alpha-beta-depleted transplantation in children. This clonotype appeared many times. Unique molecular identifiers were used in preparing the TCRbeta library. TCRdb analysed the PCR reads with MiXCR anew, one entry per CDR3 protein. The table includes 150,000 to 250,000 distinct CDR3 sequences, 13% to 15% detected once. The CDR3 has 16 amino acids. The germline V gene encodes CDR1 SGHVS and CDR2 FQNEAQ. V lost 5 bases and J lost 3; bases outside the gene matches: 8. Sequencing used PBMCs from the stem cell graft donor, obtained from the stem cell graft. The receptor was isolated from a human donor who donated a stem cell graft to a child with acute lymphoblastic leukemia. The rearrangement joins TRBV7-8 to TRBJ2-1; 9 nucleotides line up with TRBD2. The CDR3 sequence is CASSTLAGESYNEQFF. CDR3 in DNA: TGTGCCAGCAGCACCTTAGCGGGAGAGAGCTACAATGAGCAGTTCTTC.